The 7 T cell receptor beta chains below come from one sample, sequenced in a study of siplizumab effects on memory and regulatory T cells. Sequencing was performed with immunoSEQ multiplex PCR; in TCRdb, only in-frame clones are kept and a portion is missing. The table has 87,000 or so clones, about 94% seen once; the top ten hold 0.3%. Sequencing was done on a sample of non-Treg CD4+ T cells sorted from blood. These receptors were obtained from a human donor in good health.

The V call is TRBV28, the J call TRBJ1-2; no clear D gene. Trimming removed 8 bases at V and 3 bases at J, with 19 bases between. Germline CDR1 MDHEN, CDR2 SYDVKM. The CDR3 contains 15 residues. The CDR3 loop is CASGLPGSEDYGYTF. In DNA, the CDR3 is TGTGCCAGCGGACTTCCAGGCTCGGAGGACTATGGCTACACCTTC.

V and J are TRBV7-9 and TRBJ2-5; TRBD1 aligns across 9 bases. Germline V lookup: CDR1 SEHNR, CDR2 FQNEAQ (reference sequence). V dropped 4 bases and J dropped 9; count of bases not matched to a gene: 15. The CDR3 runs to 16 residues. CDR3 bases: TGTGCCAGCAGCTCATATTCCGGGACAGGGACCAAACCCCAGTACTTC. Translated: CASSSYSGTGTKPQYF.

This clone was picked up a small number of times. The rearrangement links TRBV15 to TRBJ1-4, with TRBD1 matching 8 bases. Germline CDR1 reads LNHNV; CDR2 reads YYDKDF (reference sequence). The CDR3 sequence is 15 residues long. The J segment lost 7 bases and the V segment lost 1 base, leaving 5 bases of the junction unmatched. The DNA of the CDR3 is TGTGCCACCAGCAGAGCCGACAGGGGAGGTGAAAAACTGTTTTTT. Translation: CATSRADRGGEKLFF. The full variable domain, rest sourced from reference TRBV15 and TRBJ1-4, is DAMVIQNPRYQVTQFGKPVTLSCSQTLNHNVMYWYQQKSSQAPKLLFHYYDKDFNNEADTPDNFQSRRPNTSFCFLDIRSPGLGDTAMYLCATSRADRGGEKLFFGSGTQLSVL.

CDR3 region: CASSKRGDRESQPQHF. The CDR3 DNA sequence: TGTGCCAGCAGCAAAAGGGGGGACAGGGAGTCTCAGCCCCAGCATTTT. The chain couples TRBV21-1 to TRBJ1-5; the D segment call TRBD1 is taken from the table without a DNA check. TRBV21-1 is reported as a pseudogene. The CDR3 loop spans 16 amino acids.

As DNA, the CDR3 is TGTGCCTGGAGTGTAGGGGGCGCGACTAATGAAAAACTGTTTTTT. As protein: CAWSVGGATNEKLFF. The V and J genes are TRBV30 and TRBJ1-4; 7 bases agree with TRBD1. Losses at the gene ends were 0 bases for V and 2 bases for J; bases not matched to a gene: 3. The CDR3 has 15 amino acids. From germline, CDR1 is GTSNPN and CDR2 SVGIG (reference sequence).

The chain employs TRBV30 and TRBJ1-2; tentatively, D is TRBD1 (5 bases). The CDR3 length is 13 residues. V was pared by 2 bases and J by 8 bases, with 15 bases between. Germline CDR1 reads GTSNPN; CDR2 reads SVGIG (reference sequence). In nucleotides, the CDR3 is TGTGCCTGGAGTCACGGGGGGGTAAACGGCTACACCTTC. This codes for CAWSHGGVNGYTF.

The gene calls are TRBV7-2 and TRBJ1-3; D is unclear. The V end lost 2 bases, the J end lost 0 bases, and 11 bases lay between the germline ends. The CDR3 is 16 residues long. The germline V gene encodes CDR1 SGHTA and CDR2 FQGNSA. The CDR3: CASSLYAEPSGNTIYF. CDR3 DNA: TGTGCCAGCAGCTTATACGCAGAACCCTCTGGAAACACCATATATTTT. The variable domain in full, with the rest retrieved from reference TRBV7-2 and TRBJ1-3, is GAGVSQSPSNKVTEKGKDVELRCDPISGHTALYWYRQSLGQGLEFLIYFQGNSAPDKSGLPSDRFSAERTGGSVSTLTIQRTQQEDSAVYLCASSLYAEPSGNTIYFGEGSWLTVV.